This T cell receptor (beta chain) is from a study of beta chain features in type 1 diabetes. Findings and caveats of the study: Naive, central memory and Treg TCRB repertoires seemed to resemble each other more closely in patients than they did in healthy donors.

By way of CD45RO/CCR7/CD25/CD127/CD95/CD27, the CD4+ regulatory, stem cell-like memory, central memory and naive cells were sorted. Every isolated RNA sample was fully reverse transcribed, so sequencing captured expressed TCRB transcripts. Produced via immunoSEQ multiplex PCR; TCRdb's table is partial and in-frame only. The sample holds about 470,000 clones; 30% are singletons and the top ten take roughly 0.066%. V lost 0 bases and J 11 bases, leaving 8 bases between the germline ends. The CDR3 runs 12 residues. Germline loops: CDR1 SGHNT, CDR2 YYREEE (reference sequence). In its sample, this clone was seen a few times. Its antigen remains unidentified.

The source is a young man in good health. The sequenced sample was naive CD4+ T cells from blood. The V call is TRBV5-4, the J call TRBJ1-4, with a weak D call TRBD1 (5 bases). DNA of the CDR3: TGTGCCAGCAGCTTGGAAGGGGTGAAACTGTTTTTT. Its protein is CASSLEGVKLFF.